Listed here are 3 T cell receptor beta chains from one sample, sequenced in a study of cytomegalovirus exposure and HLA in healthy donors. PCR was performed using 60 Vbeta and 13 Jbeta primers. This table comes from immunoSEQ multiplex PCR, and its TCRdb copy is limited to in-frame clones, with some not included. The sample has approximately 150,000 clones; approximately 80% are singletons. The sample consisted of PBMCs. These receptors were obtained from a woman in her thirties or forties in good health and CMV-seronegative.

Points on this clone: Different DNA sequences within this sample yield the same CDR3. The rearrangement joins TRBV28 to TRBJ1-5, with D possibly TRBD1 on 5 matching bases. The CDR3 totals 14 residues. Between the trimmed V and J ends, which lost 2 bases and 1 base, there was a span of 6 bases. Per the germline V gene, CDR1 is MDHEN and CDR2 is SYDVKM. The CDR3 spells CASSLGGSNQPQHF. The DNA of the CDR3 is TGTGCCAGCAGTTTAGGGGGGAGCAATCAGCCCCAGCATTTT.

The V and J genes are TRBV7-6 and TRBJ1-5; no clear D. The germline V and J ends were trimmed by 5 bases and 2 bases, with 16 bases remaining between them. The CDR3 is 16 amino acids. Germline V CDR1 and CDR2: SGHVS, FNYEAQ. CDR3: CASSRALHGGNQPQHF. DNA of the CDR3: TGTGCCAGCAGCCGAGCCCTCCACGGAGGCAATCAGCCCCAGCATTTT.

Written as DNA, the CDR3 is TGTGCCAGCAGCCGCGGACAGTTTATCAATGAGCAGTTCTTC. This sequence encodes CASSRGQFINEQFF. The rearrangement links TRBV11-1 to TRBJ2-1, with D maybe TRBD1 (6 bases). Germline V gives CDR1 SGHAT, CDR2 FQDESV (reference sequence). V gave up 5 bases and J gave up 6 bases, with 14 bases separating them. The CDR3 runs to 14 residues. The full variable domain, completed using reference TRBV11-1 and TRBJ2-1, is EAEVAQSPRYKITEKSQAVAFWCDPISGHATLYWYRQILGQGPELLVQFQDESVVDDSQLPKDRFSAERLKGVDSTLKIQPAELGDSAMYLCASSRGQFINEQFFGPGTRLTVL.